Listed below are T cell receptor beta chains from one sample, sequenced in a study of human T cells and chemical hapten exposure. A single record per CDR3 protein comes from TCRdb applying MiXCR to the RACE reads. This sample has approximately 69,000 distinct CDR3 sequences, with approximately 10% found just once. The material was whole blood, obtained in connection with sensitization to the hapten diphenylcyclopropenone (DPC). The receptor set was obtained from a woman in her fifties or sixties with alopecia areata. Some clones in this sample may be carry-over from other donors' samples. CDR3s include the opening cysteine and the closing phenylalanine or tryptophan. Each record gives: D gene, J gene, V gene, clone size, CDR3 protein, CDR3 DNA. The D gene is left open where the match is weak. Size is stated for part of the rows, as once, few or many counts, or as a class when the clone is expanded.

.,TRBJ1-2,TRBV6-1,many,CASRRQINYGYTF,TGTGCCAGCAGGAGACAGATTAACTATGGCTACACCTTC
.,TRBJ2-5,TRBV2,.,CASSEEAGRQETQYF,TGTGCCAGCAGTGAAGAAGCGGGCCGTCAAGAGACCCAGTACTTC
.,TRBJ1-2,TRBV19,many,CASSISQSNYGYTF,TGTGCCAGTAGTATTAGCCAGAGTAACTATGGCTACACCTTC
.,TRBJ2-3,TRBV9,few,CASSGDIGLFTDTQYF,TGTGCCAGCAGCGGGGACATTGGGCTATTCACAGATACGCAGTATTTT
.,TRBJ2-1,TRBV5-6,.,CASSLWTPINEQFF,TGTGCCAGCAGCTTATGGACTCCGATCAATGAGCAGTTCTTC
TRBD1,TRBJ1-6,TRBV20-1,many,CSARSTGGSPLHF,TGCAGTGCTAGGTCAACAGGGGGCTCACCCCTCCACTTT
.,TRBJ2-2,TRBV10-3,many,CAISESVTARELFF,TGTGCCATCAGTGAGTCTGTGACCGCGAGGGAGCTGTTTTTT
.,TRBJ2-7,TRBV11-2,many,CASSSLGGYSYEQYF,TGTGCCAGCAGCTCGCTGGGGGGTTATTCCTACGAGCAGTACTTC
.,TRBJ1-1,TRBV6-5,many,CASSSLGDTEAFF,TGTGCCAGCAGTTCCCTCGGGGACACTGAAGCTTTCTTT
TRBD1,TRBJ1-1,TRBV7-6,.,CASSSEGADTEAFF,TGTGCCAGCAGCTCTGAGGGGGCGGACACTGAAGCTTTCTTT
.,TRBJ2-7,TRBV29-1,.,CSVERQGSYEQYF,TGCAGCGTTGAACGGCAGGGCTCCTACGAGCAGTACTTC
.,TRBJ2-1,TRBV6-2/TRBV6-3,many,CASTHRGSERNEQFF,TGTGCCAGCACCCACCGGGGTAGCGAGAGGAATGAGCAGTTCTTC
TRBD1,TRBJ1-5,TRBV27,.,CASSPDGQGWSQPQHF,TGTGCCAGCAGTCCGGATGGACAGGGATGGAGTCAGCCCCAGCATTTT
TRBD1,TRBJ1-1,TRBV11-1,.,CASSLDPGGTEAFF,TGTGCCAGCAGCTTAGATCCAGGGGGCACTGAAGCTTTCTTT
.,TRBJ2-5,TRBV29-1,many,CSVYSPGETQYF,TGCAGCGTTTATTCTCCCGGGGAGACCCAGTACTTC
.,TRBJ1-5,TRBV2,.,CASSFEFGESNQPQHF,TGTGCCAGCAGTTTTGAATTCGGGGAAAGCAATCAGCCCCAGCATTTT
TRBD2,TRBJ2-1,TRBV20-1,few,CSATSGRYNEQFF,TGCAGTGCGACTAGCGGGAGGTACAATGAGCAGTTCTTC
TRBD1,TRBJ1-1,TRBV6-1,.,CASTRGGTEAFF,TGTGCCAGCACCAGGGGGGGGACTGAAGCTTTCTTT
.,TRBJ2-1,TRBV7-8,many,CASSLQWRSAAYNEQFF,TGTGCCAGCAGCTTACAGTGGCGCTCCGCGGCCTACAATGAGCAGTTCTTC
.,TRBJ2-4,TRBV6-5,many,CASSYSVPRPIANIQYF,TGTGCCAGCAGTTACTCTGTTCCCCGCCCGATTGCAAACATTCAGTACTTC
TRBD2,TRBJ2-7,TRBV7-9,many,CASTLADRLAGEVGEQYF,TGTGCCAGCACCTTAGCAGATCGACTAGCGGGAGAGGTCGGTGAGCAGTACTTC
.,TRBJ2-3,TRBV7-6,few,CASSLPPSGAWDTQYF,TGTGCCAGCAGCTTGCCTCCGTCTGGGGCCTGGGATACGCAGTATTTT
.,TRBJ2-7,TRBV5-4,.,CASSLEVLASGEQYF,TGTGCCAGCAGCTTGGAGGTGTTGGCGTCGGGAGAGCAGTACTTC
.,TRBJ1-2,TRBV3-1,many,CASSQASSNYGYTF,TGTGCCAGCAGCCAAGCTAGCTCTAACTATGGCTACACCTTC
.,TRBJ1-3,TRBV11-2,few,CASSPYRQIGNTIYF,TGTGCCAGCAGCCCATATCGACAGATTGGAAACACCATATATTTT
.,TRBJ1-1,TRBV28,.,CASRPDPTEAFF,TGTGCCAGCAGACCCGACCCGACTGAAGCTTTCTTT
.,TRBJ2-3,TRBV7-8,many,CASSLGPPRTDTQYF,TGTGCCAGCAGCCTAGGACCGCCACGCACAGATACGCAGTATTTT
.,TRBJ1-5,TRBV19,few,CASREGGYSNQPQHF,TGTGCCAGCCGTGAGGGGGGATATAGCAATCAGCCCCAGCATTTT
TRBD2,TRBJ2-1,TRBV20-1,.,CSARVVGRESGNEQFF,TGCAGTGCTAGAGTCGTGGGGCGGGAGTCTGGTAATGAGCAGTTCTTC
TRBD2,TRBJ2-3,TRBV11-2,many,CASSSFQGLAGTDTQYF,TGTGCCAGCAGCTCTTTCCAGGGACTAGCGGGAACAGATACGCAGTATTTT
TRBD1,TRBJ2-7,TRBV20-1,many,CSARAGQGAYEQYF,TGCAGTGCTAGAGCGGGACAGGGGGCCTACGAGCAGTACTTC
TRBD1,TRBJ1-4,TRBV12-3/TRBV12-4,many,CASHTGGGRKLFF,TGTGCCAGCCATACAGGGGGCGGGCGAAAACTGTTTTTT
.,TRBJ2-3,TRBV2,.,CASRATSQATDTQYF,TGTGCCAGCAGAGCGACCTCCCAAGCCACAGATACGCAGTATTTT
.,TRBJ2-6,TRBV7-3,many,CASSLRGGAGANVLTF,TGTGCCAGCAGCTTAAGAGGGGGAGCTGGGGCCAACGTCCTGACTTTC
.,TRBJ2-2,TRBV7-3,.,CASSPRLDSGELFF,TGTGCCAGCTCCCCACGCCTTGATTCCGGGGAGCTGTTTTTT
TRBD2,TRBJ2-5,TRBV20-1,.,CSAREDGPIAGGPVETQYF,TGCAGTGCTAGAGAAGACGGGCCAATAGCGGGAGGGCCGGTTGAGACCCAGTACTTC
TRBD2,TRBJ2-1,TRBV11-2,many,CASGLGLAGPHEQFF,TGTGCCAGCGGCTTAGGACTAGCGGGACCCCATGAGCAGTTCTTC
TRBD2,TRBJ2-2,TRBV12-3/TRBV12-4,many,CASSRTSGVNTGELFF,TGTGCCAGCAGTAGAACTAGCGGGGTGAACACCGGGGAGCTGTTTTTT
.,TRBJ2-7,TRBV29-1,.,CSVERADEQYF,TGCAGCGTTGAGCGCGCGGACGAGCAGTACTTC
.,TRBJ1-2,TRBV18,many,CASSPDPNYGYTF,TGTGCCAGCTCGCCCGACCCTAACTATGGCTACACCTTC